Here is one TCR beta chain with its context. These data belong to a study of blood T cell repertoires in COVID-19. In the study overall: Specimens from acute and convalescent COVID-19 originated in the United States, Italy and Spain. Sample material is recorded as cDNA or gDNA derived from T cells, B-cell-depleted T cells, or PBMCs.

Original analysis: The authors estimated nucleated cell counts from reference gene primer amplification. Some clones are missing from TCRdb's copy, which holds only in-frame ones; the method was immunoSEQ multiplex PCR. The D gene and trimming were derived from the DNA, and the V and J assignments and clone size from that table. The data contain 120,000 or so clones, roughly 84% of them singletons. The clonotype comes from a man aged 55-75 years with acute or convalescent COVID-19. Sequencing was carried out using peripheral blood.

The CDR3 region has the DNA TGTGCCAGCAGCTTAGGTCCAGCGTCGAGCTCCTACGAGCAGTACTTC. It specifies CASSLGPASSSYEQYF. This rearrangement joins TRBV7-2 to TRBJ2-7; no reliable D call. Trimming pared 1 base from V and 0 bases from J, leaving 13 bases between. The CDR3 totals 16 residues. CDR1 and CDR2 from the germline V gene are SGHTA and FQGNSA.